The rows below give T cell receptor beta chains drawn from one sample of a study of CD8+ T cells in alopecia areata. Using immunoSEQ multiplex PCR, the repertoire was profiled, and TCRdb retains in-frame clones only, with some absent. The sample yields around 140,000 clones, roughly 46% seen once. The sequences come from CD4+ T cells sorted from blood, collected at week 0. The receptors originated from a human donor with alopecia areata. Each CDR3 is given with its conserved first and last residue. The order of the fields is CDR3 length, V gene, J gene, D gene, clone size, CDR3 DNA, CDR3 protein. D genes are given only for firm matches. Clone sizes are given selectively: once, few, many, or a class where the clone is expanded.

len: 15; v_gene: TRBV18; j_gene: TRBJ2-5; d_gene: TRBD2; abundance: NA; CDR3nt: TGTGCCAGCTCAAGGGACAGCGGGAGGAGAGAGACCCAGTACTTC; CDR3aa: CASSRDSGRRETQYF
len: 12; v_gene: TRBV30; j_gene: TRBJ2-7; d_gene: NA; abundance: NA; CDR3nt: TGTGCCTGGACTGATGGGAGGTACGAGCAGTACTTC; CDR3aa: CAWTDGRYEQYF
len: 12; v_gene: TRBV29-1; j_gene: TRBJ1-2; d_gene: NA; abundance: NA; CDR3nt: TGCAGCGCAAGACAGAGTAACTATGGCTACACCTTC; CDR3aa: CSARQSNYGYTF
len: 13; v_gene: TRBV6-5; j_gene: TRBJ2-5; d_gene: NA; abundance: NA; CDR3nt: TGTGCCAGCACCACAGGCAGAGTGGAGACCCAGTACTTC; CDR3aa: CASTTGRVETQYF
len: 16; v_gene: TRBV27; j_gene: TRBJ1-3; d_gene: NA; abundance: few; CDR3nt: TGTGCCAGCAGTTCGTCCCCTACAGGGAAAGGAAACACCATATATTTT; CDR3aa: CASSSSPTGKGNTIYF
len: 15; v_gene: TRBV9; j_gene: TRBJ2-3; d_gene: NA; abundance: once; CDR3nt: TGTGCCAGCAGTAATCGGGACCCCAACACAGATACGCAGTATTTT; CDR3aa: CASSNRDPNTDTQYF
len: 11; v_gene: TRBV30; j_gene: TRBJ2-5; d_gene: NA; abundance: NA; CDR3nt: TGTGCCTGCGGCAGGGGAGAGACCCAGTACTTC; CDR3aa: CACGRGETQYF
len: 18; v_gene: TRBV7-6; j_gene: TRBJ2-7; d_gene: TRBD2; abundance: NA; CDR3nt: TGTGCCAGCAGCTTAGGGACTAGCGGGAGGAACATATACTACGAGCAGTACTTC; CDR3aa: CASSLGTSGRNIYYEQYF
len: 12; v_gene: TRBV11-2; j_gene: TRBJ2-4; d_gene: NA; abundance: NA; CDR3nt: TGTGCCAGCAGCCCGGGAAGTTGGGGTTGGGACTTC; CDR3aa: CASSPGSWGWDF
len: 13; v_gene: TRBV30; j_gene: TRBJ1-2; d_gene: NA; abundance: NA; CDR3nt: TGTGCCTGCGCTGGGACTCCGCCCTATGGCTACACCTTC; CDR3aa: CACAGTPPYGYTF